Each of the 30 T cell receptor beta chains below was sequenced from the same sample in a study of T cell responses to AZD1222 COVID-19 vaccine. Profiled with immunoSEQ multiplex PCR; TCRdb holds only in-frame clones, not every one. The table includes about 110,000 clones, less than 90% detected once. Sample: peripheral blood, taken on day 0 of AZD1222 vaccination. Every receptor here comes from an adult in good health.

The V and J genes are TRBV7-3 and TRBJ2-7; no definite D call. The CDR3 totals 11 residues. Germline-derived CDR1 and CDR2 are SGHTA and FQGTGA. V was shortened by 4 bases and J by 7 bases, with 8 bases between the two germline ends. The CDR3 spells CASSSLGEQYF. The DNA of the CDR3 is TGTGCCAGCAGCTCCCTGGGAGAGCAGTACTTC.

This sequence joins TRBV3-1 (or the pseudogene TRBV3-2) and TRBJ1-1, with unresolved D. Trimming removed 0 bases from V and 1 base from J, with 6 bases in between. Germline lookup yields CDR1 LGHDT and CDR2 YNNKEL (reference sequence). The CDR3 is 14 residues long. The CDR3 sequence: CASSQDSGNTEAFF. The CDR3 DNA follows: TGTGCCAGCAGCCAAGACAGCGGGAACACTGAAGCTTTCTTT.

The chain recombines TRBV6-1 with TRBJ1-6; maybe TRBD1 (5 bases). Germline V gene sequence: CDR1 MNHNS, CDR2 SASEGT. Trimming took off 0 bases at V and 9 bases at J, with 12 bases between the two ends. The CDR3 has 15 amino acids. The CDR3 reads CASSEAGGRGSPLHF. The CDR3 coding sequence is TGTGCCAGCAGTGAAGCGGGGGGAAGGGGTTCACCCCTCCACTTT.

This sequence joins TRBV5-1 and TRBJ2-5; 12 bases align to TRBD2. The CDR3 sequence is 16 residues long. V lost 0 bases and J lost 1; bases outside the gene matches: 1. Looked up from germline, CDR1 is SGHRS and CDR2 is YFSETQ. The CDR3 protein is CASSLGLAGAQETQYF. CDR3 DNA sequence: TGCGCCAGCAGCTTGGGACTAGCGGGAGCCCAAGAGACCCAGTACTTC.

This clone was detected a few times. V gene TRBV4-2 combines with J gene TRBJ1-2, with TRBD1 identical over 9 bases. After removal of 0 bases from V and 6 bases from J, the junction contained 11 bases not matched to a gene. The CDR3 consists of 17 residues. CDR1 and CDR2 (germline): LGHNA, YNFKEQ. The CDR3 DNA follows: TGTGCCAGCAGCCAAGATTTCGGTCGGACAGGGGTCGATGGCTACACCTTC. Protein: CASSQDFGRTGVDGYTF.

CDR3 region: CASSSKGRGPYNEQFF. The DNA of the CDR3 is TGTGCCAGCAGCTCTAAGGGGCGGGGTCCCTACAATGAGCAGTTCTTC. V gene TRBV3-1 (or the pseudogene TRBV3-2) combines with J gene TRBJ2-1, with a weak D call TRBD2 (6 bases). The V and J ends lost 5 bases and 2 bases respectively, with 16 bases between them. The CDR3 sequence is 16 residues long. Germline CDR1 and CDR2: LGHDT and YNNKEL (reference sequence).

This clone was counted a single time. This chain connects TRBV15 to TRBJ2-1, with D possibly TRBD2 on 5 matching bases. The CDR3 contains 13 residues. The V end was cut by 0 bases, the J end by 10 bases, with 10 bases between. Germline V gene lookup returns CDR1 LNHNV and CDR2 YYDKDF (reference sequence). CDR3 coding DNA: TGTGCCACCAGCAGAGATATCGCGGGCGAGCAGTTCTTC. Its translation is CATSRDIAGEQFF. Complete variable domain (other parts from reference TRBV15 and TRBJ2-1): DAMVIQNPRYQVTQFGKPVTLSCSQTLNHNVMYWYQQKSSQAPKLLFHYYDKDFNNEADTPDNFQSRRPNTSFCFLDIRSPGLGDTAMYLCATSRDIAGEQFFGPGTRLTVL.

The chain couples TRBV3-1 (or the pseudogene TRBV3-2) to TRBJ1-5; D uncertain. CDR1 and CDR2 (germline): LGHDT, YNNKEL (reference sequence). The length of the CDR3 is 13 residues. V was pared by 4 bases and J by 3 bases, with 7 bases between. CDR3 sequence reads: CASSPRDNQPQHF. CDR3 nucleotides: TGTGCCAGCAGCCCTAGGGACAATCAGCCCCAGCATTTT.

CDR3 amino acids: CASSSPGQGFYEQYF. The CDR3 DNA is TGTGCCAGCAGTTCCCCGGGACAGGGCTTCTACGAGCAGTACTTC. The chain uses TRBV6-2 or TRBV6-3 and TRBJ2-7; 9 nucleotides agree with TRBD1. This CDR3 has 15 residues. CDR1 is MNHEY, CDR2 SVGEGT, per germline. With V trimmed by 4 bases and J by 3 bases, 7 bases remained unmatched.

This clone was recorded a few times. V gene TRBV2 combines with J gene TRBJ2-7; D might be TRBD1 (7 bases). This CDR3 contains 14 residues. The V gene lost 5 bases and the J gene lost 4 bases, with 15 bases spanning the gap. The V gene's germline CDR1 is SNHLY and CDR2 FYNNEI. The CDR3 spells CASSSMTGRYEQYF. The DNA for the CDR3 is TGTGCCAGCAGTTCCATGACAGGGAGGTACGAGCAGTACTTC. Full variable domain (rest looked up from reference TRBV2 and TRBJ2-7): EPEVTQTPSHQVTQMGQEVILRCVPISNHLYFYWYRQILGQKVEFLVSFYNNEISEKSEIFDDQFSVERPDGSNFTLKIRSTKLEDSAMYFCASSSMTGRYEQYFGPGTRLTVT.

The CDR3 loop reads CASSFGPYTGELFF. The CDR3 DNA sequence: TGTGCCAGCAGTTTTGGACCGTACACCGGGGAGCTGTTTTTT. The chain employs TRBV6-5 and TRBJ2-2; D call uncertain. The CDR3 extends over 14 amino acids. With 4 bases removed from V and 3 bases from J, the gap between germline ends came to 9 bases. Germline V gene sequence: CDR1 MNHEY, CDR2 SVGAGI.

The CDR3 bases are TGTGCCAGCAGTTGGGGCGGAGGGATCGGGTCCTACGAGCAGTACTTC. Amino acids: CASSWGGGIGSYEQYF. The rearrangement joins TRBV6-5 to TRBJ2-7; a possible D gene is TRBD2 (6 bases). Trimming stripped 4 bases from V and 1 base from J, with 17 bases between. There are 16 residues in the CDR3. Germline V gene data show CDR1 as MNHEY and CDR2 as SVGAGI.

Only a few counts were recorded for this clone. The chain combines TRBV28 with TRBJ1-4; TRBD1 is a possible D gene (5 bases). Per germline, CDR1 MDHEN and CDR2 SYDVKM. With 6 bases removed from V and 4 bases from J, the gap between germline ends came to 15 bases. This CDR3 has 15 amino acids. The CDR3 loop is CASRPQGIGNEKLFF. CDR3 nucleotides: TGTGCCAGCAGGCCCCAGGGTATAGGTAATGAAAAACTGTTTTTT.

The J gene is TRBJ1-2, the V gene TRBV4-1; no definite D call. The germline CDR1 and CDR2 sequences are MGHRA and YSYEKL. The CDR3 runs to 15 residues. Trimming cost V 0 bases and J 4 bases, with 12 bases left between them. The CDR3 region has the DNA TGCGCCAGCAGCCAAGAGTCCGCAGGTCCCTATGGCTACACCTTC. This translates into CASSQESAGPYGYTF.

This clone occurred a few times. The gene calls are TRBV7-8 and TRBJ1-4; maybe TRBD1 (5 bases). Germline V lookup: CDR1 SGHVS, CDR2 FQNEAQ. The V end was cut by 5 bases, the J end by 0 bases, with 10 bases between. The CDR3 runs to 15 residues. The CDR3 DNA follows: TGTGCCAGCAGCGGGGGACGGGCAACTAATGAAAAACTGTTTTTT. Amino acids: CASSGGRATNEKLFF. Together with reference TRBV7-8 and TRBJ1-4, the CDR3 gives the full variable domain: GAGVSQSPRYKVAKRGQDVALRCDPISGHVSLFWYQQALGQGPEFLTYFQNEAQLDKSGLPSDRFFAERPEGSVSTLKIQRTQQEDSAVYLCASSGGRATNEKLFFGSGTQLSVL.

The J gene is TRBJ1-1, the V gene TRBV10-2; D is ambiguous. The CDR3 runs to 11 residues. Germline V gives CDR1 WSHSY, CDR2 SAAADI. Trimming took off 10 bases at V and 1 base at J, with 7 bases between the two ends. The chain's CDR3 is CATSGNTEAFF. The CDR3 nucleotides read TGCGCCACGTCAGGGAACACTGAAGCTTTCTTT.

The rearrangement links TRBV5-5 to TRBJ2-3; D unclear. This CDR3 has 15 amino acids. V gave up 1 base and J gave up 2 bases, with 11 bases separating them. CDR1 is SGHKS, CDR2 YYEKEE, per germline (reference sequence). The DNA of the CDR3 is TGTGCCAGCAGCTTGAGGGCTACCTCCACAGATACGCAGTATTTT. Amino acids: CASSLRATSTDTQYF.

V usage is TRBV5-4 and J usage is TRBJ1-1; TRBD1 matches at 8 bases. V lost 2 bases to trimming and J lost 3 bases; unmatched junction nucleotides: 9. Germline values: CDR1 SGHNT, CDR2 YYREEE (reference sequence). The CDR3 loop spans 16 amino acids. The CDR3 region is CASSLGQGAIYTEAFF. The CDR3 coding sequence is TGTGCCAGCAGCTTAGGGCAGGGGGCGATTTACACTGAAGCTTTCTTT.

The rearrangement links TRBV29-1 to TRBJ2-3, with D maybe TRBD1 (6 bases). The germline V and J ends were trimmed by 3 bases and 3 bases, with 10 bases remaining between them. The germline V gene encodes CDR1 SQVTM and CDR2 ANQGSEA. The CDR3 totals 13 residues. CDR3 region: CSVETGLTDTQYF. DNA of the CDR3: TGCAGCGTTGAGACAGGTTTGACAGATACGCAGTATTTT.

In DNA form, the CDR3 reads TGTGCCAGCAGCGAACACAGGGTCGGGGGCTACACCTTC. Its protein is CASSEHRVGGYTF. V and J are TRBV9 and TRBJ1-2; possibly TRBD1 for D (6 bases). The V gene's germline CDR1 is SGDLS and CDR2 YYNGEE. The CDR3 totals 13 residues. V was trimmed by 3 bases and J by 8 bases, leaving 14 bases between them.

The chain recombines TRBV10-2 with TRBJ2-7; 7 bases agree with TRBD2. V shed 3 bases and J 1 base; nucleotides not matched to a gene: 15. The CDR3 covers 18 residues. Germline V gives CDR1 WSHSY, CDR2 SAAADI. Here the CDR3 reads CASSDSWGPSGSSYEQYF. For the CDR3, the DNA is TGCGCCAGCAGTGACTCATGGGGACCTAGCGGTTCTTCCTACGAGCAGTACTTC.

This rearrangement joins TRBV18 to TRBJ1-4; D unclear. The CDR3 extends over 15 amino acids. With 3 bases removed from V and 5 bases from J, the gap between germline ends came to 13 bases. Germline V gene data show CDR1 as KGHSH and CDR2 as LQKENI. The CDR3 bases are TGTGCCAGCTCACCCCCCGCGGGTAGAAATGAAAAACTGTTTTTT. It specifies CASSPPAGRNEKLFF. Together with reference TRBV18 and TRBJ1-4, the CDR3 gives the full variable domain: NAGVMQNPRHLVRRRGQEARLRCSPMKGHSHVYWYRQLPEEGLKFMVYLQKENIIDESGMPKERFSAEFPKEGPSILRIQQVVRGDSAAYFCASSPPAGRNEKLFFGSGTQLSVL.

The chain couples TRBV5-5 to TRBJ2-7, with D possibly matching TRBD2 (6 bases). The CDR3 length is 12 residues. The germline V gene has CDR1 SGHKS and CDR2 YYEKEE (reference sequence). Trimming took off 3 bases at V and 6 bases at J, with 10 bases between the two ends. CDR3 sequence (DNA): TGTGCCAGCAGCTACTCCGGGGGCGAGCAGTACTTC. It translates to CASSYSGGEQYF.

J is TRBJ2-3 and V is TRBV11-1, with D perhaps being TRBD1 or TRBD2 (6 bases each). The length of the CDR3 is 14 residues. CDR1 is SGHAT and CDR2 is FQDESV in the germline V gene (reference sequence). V was pared by 1 base and J by 3 bases, with 8 bases between. The CDR3 spells CASSLGGGTDTQYF. The CDR3 DNA is TGTGCCAGCAGCTTAGGAGGGGGGACAGATACGCAGTATTTT.

The chain combines TRBV11-3 with TRBJ1-4; the D is unclear. The CDR3 loop spans 13 amino acids. Trimming cost V 1 base and J 8 bases, with 8 bases left between them. The germline V gene encodes CDR1 SGHNT and CDR2 YENEEA. The CDR3 sequence is CASSLGPGEKLFF. CDR3 in DNA: TGTGCCAGCAGCTTAGGGCCCGGGGAAAAACTGTTTTTT.

In its sample, this clone was seen once. The chain employs TRBV29-1 and TRBJ1-2, with D hard to call. This CDR3 has 10 amino acids. Per the germline V gene, CDR1 is SQVTM and CDR2 is ANQGSEA. Between the trimmed V and J ends, which lost 4 bases and 6 bases, there was a span of 6 bases. DNA of the CDR3: TGCAGCGTTGGGGGTGATGGCTACACCTTC. Amino acid sequence: CSVGGDGYTF.

The rearrangement joins TRBV6-5 to TRBJ2-7, with TRBD2 as a possible D gene (6 bases). The germline gives CDR1 MNHEY, CDR2 SVGAGI. The CDR3 contains 14 residues. V was shortened by 7 bases and J by 4 bases, with 17 bases between the two germline ends. In DNA form, the CDR3 reads TGTGCCAGCAAATCACTAGCTTTGAGGTACGAGCAGTACTTC. Translation gives CASKSLALRYEQYF.

Notes on this clone: The sample holds other DNA sequences that translate to the same CDR3. The chain carries TRBV7-9 and TRBJ2-2, with D hard to call. The CDR3 length is 13 residues. Trimming cost V 6 bases and J 2 bases, with 7 bases left between them. Germline V CDR1 and CDR2: SEHNR, FQNEAQ (reference sequence). The CDR3 sequence: CASRDHNTGELFF. CDR3 nucleotide sequence: TGTGCCAGCAGGGACCACAACACCGGGGAGCTGTTTTTT.

A single count supports this clone. The chain employs TRBV7-2 and TRBJ1-2, with TRBD1 matching over 7 bases. With 6 bases clipped from V and 4 bases from J, the junction kept 8 bases outside the gene matches. CDR1 is SGHTA and CDR2 is FQGNSA in the germline V gene. This CDR3 has 14 amino acids. For the CDR3, the DNA is TGTGCCAGCAGTTGGGACAGCCTAACCTATGGCTACACCTTC. Translated, it gives CASSWDSLTYGYTF.

J is TRBJ1-2 and V is TRBV11-3, with D perhaps TRBD1 (5 bases). This CDR3 comprises 12 residues. Germline assignment: CDR1 SGHNT and CDR2 YENEEA. V dropped 3 bases and J dropped 8 bases, with 10 bases sitting between them. This CDR3 reads CASSFTGGGYTF. The CDR3 DNA reads TGTGCCAGCAGCTTCACTGGGGGAGGCTACACCTTC. Variable domain in full (rest from reference TRBV11-3 and TRBJ1-2): EAGVVQSPRYKIIEKKQPVAFWCNPISGHNTLYWYLQNLGQGPELLIRYENEEAVDDSQLPKDRFSAERLKGVDSTLKIQPAELGDSAVYLCASSFTGGGYTFGSGTRLTVV.